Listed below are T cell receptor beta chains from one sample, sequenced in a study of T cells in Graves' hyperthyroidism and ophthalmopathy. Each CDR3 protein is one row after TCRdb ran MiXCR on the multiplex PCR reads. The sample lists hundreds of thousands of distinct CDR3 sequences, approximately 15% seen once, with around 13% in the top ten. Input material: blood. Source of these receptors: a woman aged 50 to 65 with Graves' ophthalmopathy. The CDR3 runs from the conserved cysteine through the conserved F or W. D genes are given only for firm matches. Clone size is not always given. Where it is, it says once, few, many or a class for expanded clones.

CASSQDLGGNTDTQYF,TGCGCCAGCAGCCAAGATCTTGGCGGAAACACAGATACGCAGTATTTT,16,TRBJ2-3,NA,NA,TRBV4-1
CASSLKRTSGDEQYF,TGCGCCAGCAGCTTGAAGCGGACTAGTGGCGACGAGCAGTACTTC,15,TRBJ2-7,TRBD2,few,TRBV5-1
CSATGQGFNWGNQPQHF,TGCAGTGCCACTGGACAGGGGTTTAACTGGGGCAATCAGCCCCAGCATTTT,17,TRBJ1-5,TRBD1,many,TRBV20-1
CSASSGQGWTEAFF,TGCAGTGCTTCTTCGGGACAGGGATGGACTGAAGCTTTCTTT,14,TRBJ1-1,TRBD1,NA,TRBV20-1
CASSIGPGTQYF,TGCGCCAGCAGCATCGGACCAGGAACGCAGTATTTT,12,TRBJ2-3,NA,many,TRBV5-1
CASTTGQRNTEAFF,TGCGCCAGCACCACGGGACAAAGGAACACTGAAGCTTTCTTT,14,TRBJ1-1,NA,NA,TRBV5-1
CGARKDGPHEQYF,TGCGGTGCTAGGAAGGACGGGCCCCATGAGCAGTACTTC,13,TRBJ2-7,NA,NA,TRBV20-1
CASRLMEGNQPQHF,TGTGCCAGCAGGCTTATGGAGGGCAATCAGCCCCAGCATTTT,14,TRBJ1-5,NA,many,TRBV12-3/TRBV12-4
CASTGLHEQFF,TGTGCCAGTACGGGCCTCCATGAGCAGTTCTTC,11,TRBJ2-1,NA,few,TRBV19
CASTRVRGATNEKLFF,TGTGCCAGCACCCGTGTCAGGGGAGCAACTAATGAAAAACTGTTTTTT,16,TRBJ1-4,NA,few,TRBV28
CASSLGGAAGNTIYF,TGTGCCAGCAGTCTAGGAGGGGCCGCTGGAAACACCATATATTTT,15,TRBJ1-3,NA,NA,TRBV27
CAWAGVWGGNEQFF,TGTGCCTGGGCTGGGGTCTGGGGGGGCAATGAGCAGTTCTTC,14,TRBJ2-1,TRBD2,few,TRBV30
CASRRGSQETQYF,TGTGCCAGCAGGCGAGGCTCCCAAGAGACCCAGTACTTC,13,TRBJ2-5,NA,many,TRBV7-2
CASSRSDQAKNIQYF,TGCGCCAGCAGCCGTAGTGACCAAGCCAAAAACATTCAGTACTTC,15,TRBJ2-4,NA,few,TRBV4-1
CASSPPPYPGELFF,TGTGCCAGCTCACCACCCCCCTACCCCGGGGAGCTGTTTTTT,14,TRBJ2-2,NA,NA,TRBV18
CASSGSLTGSDTGELFF,TGTGCCAGCTCAGGTTCCTTGACAGGGTCGGACACCGGGGAGCTGTTTTTT,17,TRBJ2-2,TRBD1,few,TRBV18
CASSLSPANYGYTF,TGTGCCAGCAGTTTATCCCCAGCTAACTATGGCTACACCTTC,14,TRBJ1-2,NA,many,TRBV27
CASSRAGTAYEQYF,TGTGCCAGCAGCCGAGCCGGGACAGCCTACGAGCAGTACTTC,14,TRBJ2-7,TRBD1,NA,TRBV14
CASSQEGTSMYEQYF,TGTGCCAGCAGCCAAGAAGGGACTAGCATGTACGAGCAGTACTTC,15,TRBJ2-7,TRBD2,few,TRBV4-2
CASSNSRQFSADTQYF,TGTGCCAGCAGCAACTCCCGACAGTTTTCGGCAGATACGCAGTATTTT,16,TRBJ2-3,NA,many,TRBV7-8
CASAPRQGINEKLFF,TGTGCCAGCGCCCCTCGGCAGGGGATAAATGAAAAACTGTTTTTT,15,TRBJ1-4,NA,few,TRBV6-1
CASTQVWGTQYF,TGTGCCAGCACCCAAGTTTGGGGGACCCAGTACTTC,12,TRBJ2-5,NA,many,TRBV7-9
CSVEVNRGNIQYF,TGCAGCGTTGAAGTCAACAGGGGAAACATTCAGTACTTC,13,TRBJ2-4,TRBD1,many,TRBV29-1
CASSRPGTGANVLTF,TGTGCCAGCAGTCGTCCAGGGACTGGGGCCAACGTCCTGACTTTC,15,TRBJ2-6,NA,many,TRBV28
CATSEAGSSYEQYF,TGTGCCACCAGTGAGGCAGGTTCATCCTACGAGCAGTACTTC,14,TRBJ2-7,NA,many,TRBV24-1
CASSDETVLLNYGYTF,TGTGCCAGCAGCGACGAAACAGTACTACTTAACTATGGCTACACCTTC,16,TRBJ1-2,NA,NA,TRBV5-6
CASSQDAGRYSYEQYF,TGTGCCAGCAGCCAAGATGCGGGACGCTACTCCTACGAGCAGTACTTC,16,TRBJ2-7,NA,many,TRBV14
CASCRDRGRDTEAFF,TGTGCCAGTTGCCGGGACAGGGGGAGAGACACTGAAGCTTTCTTT,15,TRBJ1-1,TRBD1,NA,TRBV19
CASSDPGRTYEQYF,TGTGCCAGCAGTGACCCGGGACGGACCTACGAGCAGTACTTC,14,TRBJ2-7,NA,many,TRBV6-2/TRBV6-3
CASSRTPTSGRDNEQFF,TGTGCCAGCAGCCGAACCCCCACTAGCGGGAGGGACAATGAGCAGTTCTTC,17,TRBJ2-1,TRBD2,many,TRBV11-2
CASSQRSGGRKLFF,TGTGCCAGCAGCCAGAGATCAGGGGGCAGAAAACTGTTTTTT,14,TRBJ1-4,TRBD1,many,TRBV3-1
CSALHPSGRASNEQFF,TGCAGTGCACTTCACCCTAGCGGGAGGGCCTCAAATGAGCAGTTCTTC,16,TRBJ2-1,TRBD2,many,TRBV20-1
CSVGKGTGELFF,TGCAGCGTAGGGAAGGGGACCGGGGAGCTGTTTTTT,12,TRBJ2-2,NA,many,TRBV29-1
CASSQQNGGNQPQHF,TGTGCCAGTAGTCAGCAGAATGGCGGCAATCAGCCCCAGCATTTT,15,TRBJ1-5,NA,NA,TRBV19
CASSPGTGGTEAFF,TGTGCCAGCAGCCCGGGGACAGGGGGCACTGAAGCTTTCTTT,14,TRBJ1-1,TRBD1,many,TRBV11-3
CSARRVATDYEQYF,TGCAGTGCTAGACGCGTGGCTACCGACTACGAGCAGTACTTC,14,TRBJ2-7,NA,many,TRBV20-1
CASSYSPLSEGTQYF,TGTGCCAGCAGTTACTCCCCCCTTAGCGAGGGGACCCAGTACTTC,15,TRBJ2-5,NA,many,TRBV6-5